What follows are 28 T cell receptor beta chains derived from one specimen sequenced in a study of T-cell reconstitution after alpha-beta-depleted transplantation in children. Preparation of the TCRbeta library used unique molecular identifiers. A single record per CDR3 protein comes from TCRdb applying MiXCR to the PCR reads. The sample shows some 220,000 distinct CDR3 sequences, 8% to 9.5% of them seen only once. The sequencing here drew on PBMCs from the stem cell graft donor, taken from the stem cell graft. These receptors came from a human donor who donated a stem cell graft to a child with acute lymphoblastic leukemia.

This clonotype was found a few times. The chain links TRBV20-1 to TRBJ2-3; 15 nucleotides match TRBD2. CDR1 is DFQATT and CDR2 is SNEGSKA in the germline V gene (reference sequence). This CDR3 region has 18 residues. Trimming at V came to 1 base and at J to 0 bases, leaving 5 bases not matched to a gene. CDR3 sequence reads: CSARGGLAGGTSTDTQYF. DNA of the CDR3: TGCAGTGCTAGAGGGGGACTAGCGGGGGGCACTAGCACAGATACGCAGTATTTT.

This clonotype was observed a single time. One base away lies a much larger clone, so this may be a sequencing read error. A read error is likely, as this CDR3 ends without the conserved phenylalanine or tryptophan. The chain links TRBV5-1 to TRBJ1-2; maybe TRBD1 (5 bases). V was cut by 4 bases and J by 10 bases, with 11 bases left in between. CDR3 size: 11 residues. Germline V gives CDR1 SGHRS, CDR2 YFSETQ. CDR3 bases: TGCGCCAGCAGCGACGGGGACCTCTACACCTGC. This gives the protein CASSDGDLYTC.

This clonotype was detected only a few times. The V and J genes are TRBV12-3 or TRBV12-4 and TRBJ1-2; TRBD1 is a possible D gene (5 bases). Between the trimmed V and J ends, which lost 5 bases and 5 bases, there was a span of 12 bases. This CDR3 comprises 13 residues. The CDR3 loop is CASSPHGGYGYTF. CDR3 in DNA: TGTGCCAGCAGTCCACATGGGGGGTATGGCTACACCTTC.

This clonotype was observed a few times. The gene calls are TRBV7-9 and TRBJ2-7; TRBD1 matches 9 bases. Germline V gene data show CDR1 as SEHNR and CDR2 as FQNEAQ (reference sequence). Trimming took 5 bases from V and 3 from J; bases not matched to a gene: 14. This CDR3 is built from 17 residues. CDR3 coding DNA: TGTGCCAGCAGCGCGCTAGGGGCCGGGACAGGGAACTACGAGCAGTACTTC. Residues: CASSALGAGTGNYEQYF.

This clonotype has a handful of counts. The chain joins TRBV29-1 to TRBJ2-5, with D unresolved. V was pared by 4 bases and J by 5 bases, with 11 bases between. The CDR3 totals 12 residues. CDR1 is SQVTM, CDR2 ANQGSEA, per germline. The CDR3 nucleotides read TGCAGCGTTGCGGCGGCGCGCGAGACCCAGTACTTC. Protein product: CSVAAARETQYF.

In this sample, this clonotype turned up a few times. In DNA form, the CDR3 reads TGTGCCAGCAGTATGTCGGGGGGCTTAGGGGAGACCCAGTACTTC. It encodes CASSMSGGLGETQYF. This sequence joins TRBV12-3 or TRBV12-4 and TRBJ2-5; a weak D match, TRBD2 (7 bases). The CDR3 extends over 15 amino acids. V was trimmed by 5 bases and J by 5 bases, leaving 18 bases between them.

This clonotype was counted at least ten times. V usage is TRBV29-1 and J usage is TRBJ2-3, with D uncertain. The CDR3 covers 15 residues. In germline, CDR1 is SQVTM, CDR2 ANQGSEA. Trimming left V 3 bases short and J 0 bases short, with 13 bases between. CDR3 sequence: CSVESVQTSTDTQYF. The CDR3 region has the DNA TGCAGCGTTGAGTCGGTTCAAACTAGCACAGATACGCAGTATTTT.

This clonotype was counted only a few times. The V and J genes are TRBV18 and TRBJ1-2; D uncertain. Trimming stripped 0 bases from V and 4 bases from J, with 9 bases between. Germline V gene data show CDR1 as KGHSH and CDR2 as LQKENI. The CDR3 has 14 amino acids. This chain's CDR3 is CASSPPGSRYGYTF. The CDR3 DNA reads TGTGCCAGCTCACCACCGGGAAGTCGCTATGGCTACACCTTC.

The sample holds many counts of this clonotype. The CDR3 nucleotides read TGTGCCAGCAGCTTTCGAGACTCCGACGATACGCAGTATTTT. Translation gives CASSFRDSDDTQYF. The chain is built from TRBV11-1 and TRBJ2-3; D is ambiguous. The germline V gene has CDR1 SGHAT and CDR2 FQDESV (reference sequence). V was trimmed by 3 bases and J by 6 bases, leaving 13 bases between them. CDR3 length equals 14 residues.

This rearrangement joins TRBV6-4 to TRBJ2-3, with D perhaps assigned TRBD1 or TRBD2 (6 bases each). The CDR3 has 15 amino acids. Germline-derived CDR1 and CDR2 are MRHNA and SNTAGT. V lost 3 bases and J lost 0, with 10 bases in between. In nucleotides, the CDR3 is TGTGCCAGCAGTGAGATCGGGGGCAGCACAGATACGCAGTATTTT. This sequence encodes CASSEIGGSTDTQYF.

This clonotype was detected many times. This chain links TRBV29-1 with TRBJ1-5; 8 bases match TRBD1. Germline V CDR1 and CDR2: SQVTM, ANQGSEA. The CDR3 is 15 residues long. V shed 4 bases, J shed 5 bases, and the junction held 10 bases outside the gene matches. The CDR3 here is CSVAQGAAGDQPQHF. The CDR3 DNA is TGCAGCGTTGCCCAGGGGGCAGCGGGTGATCAGCCCCAGCATTTT.

The sample holds a few counts of this clonotype. The chain recombines TRBV7-9 with TRBJ1-1; no clear D gene. V lost 2 bases and J 1 base, leaving 17 bases between the germline ends. Germline CDR1 and CDR2: SEHNR and FQNEAQ (reference sequence). The CDR3 length is 17 residues. The CDR3 DNA reads as TGTGCCAGCAGCTTATTGCCCTCAAAACAGAAGAACACTGAAGCTTTCTTT. It encodes CASSLLPSKQKNTEAFF.

This clonotype came up many times. The genes are TRBV9 and TRBJ2-1, with 7 bases fitting TRBD1. This CDR3 has 15 amino acids. The ends lost 3 bases at V and 0 bases at J; junction bases unmatched: 3. The germline gives CDR1 SGDLS, CDR2 YYNGEE. The CDR3 region is CASSEGQSSYNEQFF. The CDR3 bases are TGTGCCAGCAGCGAGGGACAGAGCTCCTACAATGAGCAGTTCTTC.

The chain is built from TRBV5-6 and TRBJ2-5; D gene ambiguous. Germline V lookup: CDR1 SGHDT, CDR2 YYEEEE. The CDR3 has 15 residues. Trimming left V 3 bases short and J 2 bases short, with 14 bases between. Here the CDR3 DNA reads TGTGCCAGCAGCTCCCCCTCAGCTCTACAAGAGACCCAGTACTTC. It translates to CASSSPSALQETQYF.

The V call is TRBV28, the J call TRBJ1-2; D not resolved. With 2 bases removed from V and 8 bases from J, the gap between germline ends came to 12 bases. Germline V gives CDR1 MDHEN, CDR2 SYDVKM. CDR3 length: 13 amino acids. CDR3 sequence (DNA): TGTGCCAGCAGTTTACAGGTTGGGAGCGGCTACACCTTC. It translates to CASSLQVGSGYTF.

In its sample, this clonotype was seen a few times. The V call is TRBV6-1, the J call TRBJ2-3, with no clear D. CDR3 length equals 13 residues. V was shortened by 6 bases and J by 13 bases, with 20 bases between the two germline ends. Germline CDR1 MNHNS, CDR2 SASEGT. This CDR3 reads CASRSMLSPEEYF. Here the CDR3 DNA reads TGTGCCAGCAGGTCGATGCTATCGCCGGAAGAGTATTTT.

This clonotype has just a few counts. The chain links TRBV7-8 to TRBJ2-3; no clear D gene. Trimming cost V 1 base and J 6 bases, with 8 bases left between them. CDR3 length equals 13 residues. From germline, CDR1 is SGHVS and CDR2 FQNEAQ. The CDR3 loop reads CASSLDIADTQYF. CDR3 bases: TGTGCCAGCAGCTTAGATATTGCCGATACGCAGTATTTT.

This clonotype turned up a few times. The J gene is TRBJ2-1, the V gene TRBV20-1; no clear D. V gave up 6 bases and J gave up 0 bases, with 12 bases separating them. The germline V gene encodes CDR1 DFQATT and CDR2 SNEGSKA (reference sequence). This CDR3 is built from 14 residues. CDR3: CSAVRRSSYNEQFF. The CDR3 DNA reads as TGCAGTGCCGTCAGGCGGAGCTCCTACAATGAGCAGTTCTTC.

The chain combines TRBV12-3 or TRBV12-4 with TRBJ1-1; weak D call: TRBD1 (5 bases). The V end was cut by 5 bases, the J end by 1 base, with 11 bases between. The CDR3 is made up of 14 amino acids. The CDR3 DNA follows: TGTGCCAGCAGTACCGGGACCCCGAACACTGAAGCTTTCTTT. This translates into CASSTGTPNTEAFF.

The chain has TRBV29-1 and TRBJ1-2; TRBD1 aligns across 9 bases. The CDR3 consists of 13 residues. CDR1 and CDR2 from the germline V gene are SQVTM and ANQGSEA. With V trimmed by 5 bases and J by 5 bases, 6 bases remained unmatched. The CDR3 protein is CSVRSDRGYGYTF. The CDR3 DNA reads TGCAGCGTTCGTTCGGACAGGGGATATGGCTACACCTTC. Variable domain in full (rest from reference TRBV29-1 and TRBJ1-2): SAVISQKPSRDICQRGTSLTIQCQVDSQVTMMFWYRQQPGQSLTLIATANQGSEATYESGFVIDKFPISRPNLTFSTLTVSNMSPEDSSIYLCSVRSDRGYGYTFGSGTRLTVV.

This clonotype was seen a few times. The CDR3 region is CSARPLINSPLHF. The CDR3 nucleotides are TGCAGTGCTAGGCCCCTAATAAATTCACCCCTCCACTTT. The genes are TRBV20-1 and TRBJ1-6; no clear D gene. V lost 3 bases to trimming and J lost 7 bases, with 10 bases between them. Germline V gene data show CDR1 as DFQATT and CDR2 as SNEGSKA (reference sequence). This CDR3 has 13 amino acids.

The genes are TRBV20-1 and TRBJ1-1, with TRBD1 as a possible D gene (5 bases). The germline gives CDR1 DFQATT, CDR2 SNEGSKA (reference sequence). V gave up 6 bases and J gave up 7 bases, with 12 bases separating them. CDR3 size: 11 residues. Here the CDR3 reads CSAITGYEAFF. CDR3 nucleotides: TGCAGTGCCATCACAGGATATGAAGCTTTCTTT.

This clonotype was picked up a small number of times. V and J are TRBV12-3 or TRBV12-4 and TRBJ2-7; TRBD1 matches 7 bases. Germline trimming cut 5 bases from V and 5 bases from J; bases unmatched to any gene: 12. CDR3 length equals 15 residues. The CDR3 DNA is TGTGCCAGCAGTCCTTTCGCCGGACAGGCCCACGAGCAGTACTTC. This encodes CASSPFAGQAHEQYF.

This clonotype was observed many times. The gene calls are TRBV7-9 and TRBJ2-1, with TRBD2 as a possible D gene (6 bases). CDR3 size: 15 residues. Germline V CDR1 and CDR2: SEHNR, FQNEAQ (reference sequence). Between the trimmed V and J ends, which lost 6 bases and 1 base, there was a span of 13 bases. CDR3 in amino acids: CASRAGLPSYNEQFF. Here the CDR3 DNA reads TGTGCCAGCAGGGCGGGACTCCCTTCCTACAATGAGCAGTTCTTC.

This clonotype was seen a few times. This chain connects TRBV18 to TRBJ1-6; TRBD1 agrees at 10 bases. Germline trimming cut 3 bases from V and 6 bases from J; bases unmatched to any gene: 5. The CDR3 totals 16 residues. Looked up from germline, CDR1 is KGHSH and CDR2 is LQKENI. The CDR3, as DNA: TGTGCCAGCTCACCCTCGGGACAGGGGAGTAATTCACCCCTCCACTTT. This encodes CASSPSGQGSNSPLHF.

V usage is TRBV5-5 and J usage is TRBJ1-2; D unresolved. Trimming removed 0 bases at V and 10 bases at J, with 16 bases between. The germline V gene encodes CDR1 SGHKS and CDR2 YYEKEE (reference sequence). The CDR3 contains 14 residues. The CDR3 here is CASSLEAPLNPYTF. CDR3 in DNA: TGTGCCAGCAGCTTGGAGGCTCCATTGAACCCCTACACCTTC.

Regarding this clonotype: It may be a read error: a sequence one base away is much more abundant. This chain links TRBV4-3 with TRBJ1-1; D remains unclear. This CDR3 comprises 13 residues. Germline V gene sequence: CDR1 LGHNA, CDR2 YSLEER. For the CDR3, the DNA is TGCGCCAGCAGCCAGCGGTCGGGAACTGAAACTTTCTTT. It yields the protein CASSQRSGTETFF.

This clonotype was counted many times. The V call is TRBV16, the J call TRBJ2-1; a weak D match, TRBD2 (5 bases). Germline V gene lookup returns CDR1 KGHSY and CDR2 FQNENV. With 0 bases removed from V and 10 bases from J, the gap between germline ends came to 13 bases. The CDR3 has 14 residues. CDR3 bases: TGTGCCAGCAGCCAATCTGAGGGTAGAGGAGAGCAGTTCTTC. Translation: CASSQSEGRGEQFF.